This T cell receptor beta chain derives from a study of a mutant IDH1 vaccine in newly diagnosed glioma (dated by TCRdb to the early 2020s). Concerning the study at large: In the chemotherapy-containing groups, vaccination started alongside temozolomide cycles, whereas in patients who had radiotherapy alone it started 4-6 weeks after radiotherapy. The week-35 safety follow-up was designated visit V12, and the week-47 end of study was designated visit V13. Of the 25 to 40 patients who were treated, around 62% were male and about 40% were female, and the mean age was around 41 years. Before enrollment, patients had received standard therapy of radiotherapy alone, temozolomide alone, or radiochemotherapy with temozolomide; most received the combination. Longitudinal TCRB deep sequencing was done for roughly 23 treated patients, wherever samples were available for exploratory analyses. Six visits were used for peripheral blood collection: V03 (baseline), V05, V07, V10, V12 and V13.

CDR1 GTSNPN and CDR2 SVGIG were looked up in the germline V gene (reference sequence). Trimming costs V 4 bases and J 8 bases, and their ends lie 17 bases apart. The CDR3 contains 13 residues, cysteine and phenylalanine counted. Only the CDR3 region is kept as DNA, spanning 39 bases read in frame from base 1. Receptors were amplified or captured by the immunoSEQ multiplex PCR assay. The hsTCRB Kit was used according to the manufacturer's protocol to amplify rearranged TCR beta chain sequences. TCRB libraries were sequenced on an Illumina MiSeq. The published analysis was carried out like this. The kit vendor's proprietary platform handled demultiplexing, trimming and gene mapping. TCRdb provides this immuneACCESS table in a form limited to in-frame rearrangements. Some clones are lacking; in checked studies, under half of them reflect an unresolved V gene, and why the rest are absent is not known. D and trimming come from the DNA, and the V and J calls and clone size come from that table. The sample table records roughly 50,000 clones; 65% to 85% of these occur just once. The top ten hold less than 7.5% of the sample.

Broad study findings and their caveats: According to the authors, sample limitations meant that analyses of patient blood samples could not be reproduced. Selection of PBMC samples for TCRB deep sequencing was based on availability. Pseudoprogression seemed to be unrelated to changes in the top peripheral T cell clonotypes found by TCRB sequencing. Across multiple MHC alleles, vaccine-induced immune responses were seen in nearly 95% of patients.

On this clone: The antigen this receptor binds is unknown. Base qualities are not at hand, and no much larger clone is one base apart.

This specimen's time point label, per the study, means: week 35, safety follow-up. A 20-mer mutant IDH1 peptide at 300 micrograms in Montanide made up each vaccine dose, which was injected subcutaneously together with topical imiquimod. Patients received eight vaccinations in weeks 1, 3, 5, 7, 11, 15, 19 and 23, corresponding to visits V03 through V10. Newly diagnosed WHO grade 3 or 4 IDH1-mutant astrocytomas showing loss of nuclear ATRX were present in the donors. The samples were drawn from NOA16, a multicentre, single-arm, open-label phase I trial in Germany that tested a mutant IDH1 peptide vaccine in humans for the first time. Genomic DNA for TCRB sequencing was extracted from EDTA blood using the DNeasy Blood and Tissue Kit.

Sequenced here: PBMCs, sampled from a glioma patient whose treatment included an IDH1 peptide vaccine. This receptor chain uses TRBV30 and TRBJ1-2, and perhaps TRBD1 as D gene, on 5 matching bases. The clonotype originates from a man aged 40-49 years with glioma. The CDR3 reads CAWNYPGESGYTF. The nucleotide sequence reads TGTGCCTGGAACTACCCGGGGGAATCAGGCTACACCTTC.